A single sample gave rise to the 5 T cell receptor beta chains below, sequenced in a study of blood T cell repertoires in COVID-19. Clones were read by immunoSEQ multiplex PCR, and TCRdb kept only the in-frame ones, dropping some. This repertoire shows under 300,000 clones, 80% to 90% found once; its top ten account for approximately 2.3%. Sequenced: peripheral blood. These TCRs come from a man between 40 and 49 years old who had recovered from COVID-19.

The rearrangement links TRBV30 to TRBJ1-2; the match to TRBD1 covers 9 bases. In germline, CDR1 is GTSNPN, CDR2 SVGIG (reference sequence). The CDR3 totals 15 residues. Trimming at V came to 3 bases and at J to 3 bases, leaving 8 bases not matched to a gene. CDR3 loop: CAWRIGTGSYYGYTF. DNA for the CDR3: TGTGCCTGGAGAATTGGGACAGGGTCCTACTATGGCTACACCTTC.

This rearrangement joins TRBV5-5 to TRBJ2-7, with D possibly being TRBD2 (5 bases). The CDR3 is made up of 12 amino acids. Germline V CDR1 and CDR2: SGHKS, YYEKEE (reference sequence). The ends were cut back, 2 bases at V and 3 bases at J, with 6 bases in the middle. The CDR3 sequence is CASSFTSYEQYF. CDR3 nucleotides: TGTGCCAGCAGCTTTACTAGCTACGAGCAGTACTTC.

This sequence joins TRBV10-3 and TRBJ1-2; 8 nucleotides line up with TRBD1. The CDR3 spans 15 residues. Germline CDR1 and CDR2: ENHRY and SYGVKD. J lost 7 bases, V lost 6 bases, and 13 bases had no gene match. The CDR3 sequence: CAISASPADRGGYTF. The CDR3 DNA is TGTGCCATCAGCGCCTCCCCGGCCGACAGGGGTGGCTACACCTTC.

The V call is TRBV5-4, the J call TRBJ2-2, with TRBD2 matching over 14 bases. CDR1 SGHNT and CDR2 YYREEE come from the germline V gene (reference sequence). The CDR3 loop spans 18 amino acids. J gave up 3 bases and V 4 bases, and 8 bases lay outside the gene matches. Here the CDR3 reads CASSPTGTSGRDTGELFF. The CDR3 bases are TGTGCCAGCAGCCCCACCGGGACTAGCGGGAGAGACACCGGGGAGCTGTTTTTT. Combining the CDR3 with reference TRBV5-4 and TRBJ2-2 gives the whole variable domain ETGVTQSPTHLIKTRGQQVTLRCSSQSGHNTVSWYQQALGQGPQFIFQYYREEENGRGNFPPRFSGLQFPNYSSELNVNALELDDSALYLCASSPTGTSGRDTGELFFGEGSRLTVL.

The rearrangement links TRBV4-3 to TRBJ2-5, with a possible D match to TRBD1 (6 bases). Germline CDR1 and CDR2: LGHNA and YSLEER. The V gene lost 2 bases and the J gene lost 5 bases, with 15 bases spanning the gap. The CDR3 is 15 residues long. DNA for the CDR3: TGCGCCAGCAGCCAAAGGGACAATATGGGGGAGACCCAGTACTTC. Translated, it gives CASSQRDNMGETQYF.